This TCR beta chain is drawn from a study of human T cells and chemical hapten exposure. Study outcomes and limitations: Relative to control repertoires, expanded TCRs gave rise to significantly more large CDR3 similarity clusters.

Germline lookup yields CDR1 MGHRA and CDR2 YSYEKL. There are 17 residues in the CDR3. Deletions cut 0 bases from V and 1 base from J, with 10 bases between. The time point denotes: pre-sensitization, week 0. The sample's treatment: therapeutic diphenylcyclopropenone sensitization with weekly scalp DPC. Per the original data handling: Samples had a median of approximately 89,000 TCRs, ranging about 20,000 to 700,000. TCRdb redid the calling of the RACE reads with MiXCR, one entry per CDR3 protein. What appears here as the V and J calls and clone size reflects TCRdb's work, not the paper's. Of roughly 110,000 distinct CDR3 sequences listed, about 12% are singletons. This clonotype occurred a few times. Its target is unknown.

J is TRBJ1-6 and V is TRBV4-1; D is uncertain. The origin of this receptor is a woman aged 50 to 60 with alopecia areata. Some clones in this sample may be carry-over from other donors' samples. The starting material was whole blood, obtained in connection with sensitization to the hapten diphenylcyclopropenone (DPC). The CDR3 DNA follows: TGCGCCAGCAGCCAAGATCTGAGGGAATCCTATAATTCACCCCTCCACTTT. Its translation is CASSQDLRESYNSPLHF.